A single sample gave rise to the 14 T cell receptor beta chains below, sequenced in a study of blood T cell repertoires in COVID-19 (dated by TCRdb to the early 2020s). The protocol used for the library was the immunoSEQ multiplex PCR assay. TCRdb re-hosts the immuneACCESS table, in-frame sequences only. Its copies lack some clones; in the studies checked, an unresolved V gene accounts for under half of them, and the cause for the rest is not known. The sample has about 180,000 clones on record, roughly 89% of them singletons. The top ten clonotypes cover under 3% of the sample. Source material: PBMCs or T cells enriched from blood (not recorded which). These receptors were obtained from a woman aged 40 to 50 with acute COVID-19.

For the CDR3, the DNA is TGTGCCAGCAGTTATACCAGGAGGCGATCCAGCGAGCAGTACTTC. As protein: CASSYTRRRSSEQYF. The chain carries TRBV6-5 and TRBJ2-7; tentatively, D is TRBD2 (5 bases). Per the germline V gene, CDR1 is MNHEY and CDR2 is SVGAGI. The CDR3 loop spans 15 amino acids. V gave up 3 bases and J gave up 6 bases, with 18 bases separating them.

This clone was counted ten times or more. The chain carries TRBV4-1 and TRBJ1-2, with 7 bases lining up with TRBD1. The V gene's germline CDR1 is MGHRA and CDR2 YSYEKL. With V trimmed by 4 bases and J by 7 bases, 9 bases remained unmatched. This CDR3 is 14 amino acids long. The CDR3 here is CASSLDRAGSGYTF. CDR3 sequence (DNA): TGCGCCAGCAGCCTAGACAGGGCGGGGAGTGGCTACACCTTC.

The chain links TRBV11-2 to TRBJ2-7; 9 bases map to TRBD1. Per the germline V gene, CDR1 is SGHAT and CDR2 is FQNNGV. The CDR3 loop spans 13 amino acids. Trimming cost V 4 bases and J 3 bases; bases outside gene matches: 1. CDR3 in amino acids: CASSSTGGYEQYF. The DNA for the CDR3 is TGTGCCAGCAGCTCGACAGGGGGCTACGAGCAGTACTTC.

This sequence joins TRBV2 and TRBJ1-5; TRBD1 might be the D (6 bases). The CDR3 is 15 residues long. Looked up from germline, CDR1 is SNHLY and CDR2 is FYNNEI. V lost 5 bases and J 3 bases, leaving 14 bases between the germline ends. The CDR3 DNA reads as TGTGCCAGCAGTCCCCACAGGGAAAACAATCAGCCCCAGCATTTT. Protein: CASSPHRENNQPQHF.

V is TRBV5-1 and J is TRBJ1-2; possible D gene TRBD1, 6 bases. Trimming stripped 5 bases from V and 4 bases from J, with 15 bases between. Germline V CDR1 and CDR2: SGHRS, YFSETQ. The CDR3 totals 14 residues. The CDR3 region is CASSGETGRYGYTF. The DNA for the CDR3 is TGCGCCAGCAGTGGGGAGACAGGTCGCTATGGCTACACCTTC.

The gene calls are TRBV2 and TRBJ2-4, with a tentative D call TRBD2 (5 bases). Germline assignment: CDR1 SNHLY and CDR2 FYNNEI. V was clipped by 1 base and J by 9 bases, with 13 bases between them. There are 14 residues in the CDR3. This CDR3 reads CASSEDGEKSIQYF. The CDR3 region has the DNA TGTGCCAGCAGTGAAGACGGGGAGAAGTCCATTCAGTACTTC.

The sample holds one count of this clone. This sequence joins TRBV24-1 and TRBJ2-5; 9 bases are shared with TRBD1. Trimming removed 2 bases from V and 5 bases from J; junction bases left unmatched: 8. CDR3 length: 16 residues. Germline values: CDR1 KGHDR, CDR2 SFDVKD. The CDR3 DNA is TGTGCCACCAGTGATTCCGGGACAGGGACAGTGGAGACCCAGTACTTC. Translated, it gives CATSDSGTGTVETQYF.

This clone was recorded a few times. The rearrangement uses TRBV6-5 and TRBJ2-3, with 7 bases identical to TRBD1. Trimming cost V 6 bases and J 1 base; bases outside gene matches: 4. The V gene's germline CDR1 is MNHEY and CDR2 SVGAGI. There are 14 residues in the CDR3. CDR3 sequence reads: CASRAGTGTDTQYF. Written as DNA, the CDR3 is TGTGCCAGCAGGGCCGGGACAGGCACAGATACGCAGTATTTT.

J is TRBJ1-5 and V is TRBV4-2; D might be TRBD1 (6 bases). V was cut by 3 bases and J by 1 base, with 10 bases left in between. In germline, CDR1 is LGHNA, CDR2 YNFKEQ. This CDR3 is 15 amino acids long. The CDR3 DNA reads as TGTGCCAGCAGCCAGGCTACAGGGAGCAATCAGCCCCAGCATTTT. Translation: CASSQATGSNQPQHF.

The chain has TRBV3-1 (or the pseudogene TRBV3-2) and TRBJ2-7; TRBD1 agrees at 7 bases. J gave up 4 bases and V 0 bases, and 3 bases lay outside the gene matches. Germline V lookup: CDR1 LGHDT, CDR2 YNNKEL (reference sequence). There are 14 residues in the CDR3. CDR3: CASSQDRQGYEQYF. The CDR3 DNA reads as TGTGCCAGCAGCCAAGATCGACAGGGTTACGAGCAGTACTTC.

This clone appeared once. The chain is built from TRBV6-5 and TRBJ1-5; D is unresolved. The CDR3 length is 15 residues. The V gene's germline CDR1 is MNHEY and CDR2 SVGAGI. The V and J ends lost 2 bases and 6 bases respectively, with 14 bases between them. CDR3 coding DNA: TGTGCCAGCAGTTACGGTGGGGAGGTTGGTCAGCCCCAGCATTTT. Its protein product is CASSYGGEVGQPQHF.

This clone occurred a few times. V and J are TRBV5-1 and TRBJ2-1; TRBD2 aligns across 13 bases. The ends lost 4 bases at V and 7 bases at J; junction bases unmatched: 8. The germline V gene has CDR1 SGHRS and CDR2 YFSETQ. The CDR3 has 16 amino acids. The CDR3 nucleotides read TGCGCCAGCAGCGACGGGACTAGCGGGACCAGGAATGAGCAGTTCTTC. It codes for CASSDGTSGTRNEQFF.

This rearrangement joins TRBV6-6 to TRBJ2-2, with 10 bases lining up with TRBD1. The J segment lost 0 bases and the V segment lost 6 bases, leaving 4 bases of the junction unmatched. Germline lookup yields CDR1 MNHNY and CDR2 SVGAGI (reference sequence). This CDR3 has 16 residues. The CDR3 loop is CASSLGTGANTGELFF. CDR3 nucleotide sequence: TGTGCCAGCAGCCTTGGGACAGGGGCGAACACCGGGGAGCTGTTTTTT.

The gene calls are TRBV13 and TRBJ2-3; possibly TRBD2 for D (6 bases). The V end was cut by 3 bases, the J end by 2 bases, with 12 bases between. The CDR3 totals 15 residues. The germline CDR1 and CDR2 sequences are PRHDT and FYEKMQ (reference sequence). The DNA of the CDR3 is TGTGCCAGCAGCTTGGGGGGAACCCCCACAGATACGCAGTATTTT. Translation: CASSLGGTPTDTQYF. The whole variable domain, remainder taken from reference TRBV13 and TRBJ2-3, is AAGVIQSPRHLIKEKRETATLKCYPIPRHDTVYWYQQGPGQDPQFLISFYEKMQSDKGSIPDRFSAQQFSDYHSELNMSSLELGDSALYFCASSLGGTPTDTQYFGPGTRLTVL.